This TCR beta chain was captured in a study of blood T cell repertoires in COVID-19. Study-wide context: Samples of COVID-19 (acute and convalescent) were obtained from the United States, Italy and Spain. In each case, the material was cDNA or gDNA derived from T cells, B-cell-depleted T cells, or PBMCs.

Per the authors' pipeline: The assay estimated nucleated cells by amplifying reference gene primers. The method was immunoSEQ multiplex PCR; TCRdb's version includes in-frame clones alone and lacks a portion of them. V and J calls and clone size are copied from that table; D and trimming were computed from the DNA. The sample has a few hundred thousand clones, 82% seen once. Patients of the Seattle cohort, enrolled during active infection, were followed longitudinally. Trimming stripped 3 bases from V and 1 base from J, with 7 bases between. The CDR3 covers 15 residues. The germline gives CDR1 SGHVS, CDR2 FNYEAQ.

The sample taken for sequencing was peripheral blood. This chain connects TRBV7-6 to TRBJ1-6, with no clear D. The source is a woman aged 70 to 79 with COVID-19, enrolled during active disease. Here the CDR3 DNA reads TGTGCCAGCAGCTTGGCGGGGTCCTATAATTCACCCCTCCACTTT. This translates into CASSLAGSYNSPLHF.